One sample yielded the 10 T cell receptor beta chains listed below, sequenced in a study of T cells in Graves' hyperthyroidism and ophthalmopathy. Amplified TCR beta CDR3 regions came from RNA transcripts. During a first-round RT-PCR of the TCR CDR3, the HTBI primer set was used. TCRdb processed the multiplex PCR reads anew with MiXCR; each CDR3 protein has one entry. The table shows 550,000 to 700,000 distinct CDR3 sequences, with 35% to 55% occurring only once. The sample was peripheral blood or thyroid tissue (not recorded which). The source is an adult woman with Graves' disease, either hyperthyroidism or ophthalmopathy (not recorded which).

Many counts were recorded for this clonotype. The V gene is TRBV6-1, the J gene TRBJ1-1; maybe TRBD1 (6 bases). The CDR3 is made up of 14 amino acids. V was shortened by 6 bases and J by 4 bases, with 15 bases between the two germline ends. Germline-derived CDR1 and CDR2 are MNHNS and SASEGT. CDR3 coding DNA: TGTGCCAGCAGGAGTTCAACAGGGTCCACTGAAGCTTTCTTT. It yields the protein CASRSSTGSTEAFF.

In DNA form, the CDR3 reads TGTGCCAGCAGCCTAGCGGGAGAGAACACAGATACGCAGTATTTT. Its translation: CASSLAGENTDTQYF. The gene calls are TRBV6-4 and TRBJ2-2; TRBD2 agrees at 10 bases. TRBJ2-3 matches the DNA end more closely, so the J call is doubtful. Per the germline V gene, CDR1 is MRHNA and CDR2 is SNTAGT. The CDR3 length is 15 residues.

J is TRBJ1-1 and V is TRBV5-1; D not resolved. CDR1 and CDR2 (germline): SGHRS, YFSETQ. Deletions cut 7 bases from V and 7 bases from J, with 20 bases between. There are 14 residues in the CDR3. CDR3 nucleotides: TGCGCCAGCGGACGGTACACTCGGTATGATGAAGCTTTCTTT. Protein product: CASGRYTRYDEAFF.

The rearrangement uses TRBV6-4 and TRBJ1-3; 10 nucleotides align to TRBD1. Germline CDR1 MRHNA, CDR2 SNTAGT. The length of the CDR3 is 17 residues. Trimming took 6 bases from V and 4 from J; bases not matched to a gene: 12. For the CDR3, the DNA is TGTGCCAGCAGCTTCGACCGGGACAGGGGTGGGGGAAACACCATATATTTT. Residues: CASSFDRDRGGGNTIYF.

This clonotype was detected many times. The J gene is TRBJ1-1, the V gene TRBV4-2, with 8 bases lining up with TRBD1. The CDR3 runs to 18 residues. Germline CDR1 LGHNA, CDR2 YNFKEQ. J was trimmed by 4 bases and V by 4 bases; bases with no gene match: 17. For the CDR3, the DNA is TGTGCCAGCAGCCGTAACCAGGGGGCAGAGGTGTTGGGCACTGAAGCTTTCTTT. Its translation: CASSRNQGAEVLGTEAFF.

The CDR3 protein is CASSTRTAYNSPLHF. CDR3 nucleotide sequence: TGTGCCAGCAGCACCCGGACAGCATATAATTCACCCCTCCACTTT. The chain is built from TRBV5-5 and TRBJ1-6; tentatively, D is TRBD1 (6 bases). The CDR3 totals 15 residues. Per the germline V gene, CDR1 is SGHKS and CDR2 is YYEKEE (reference sequence). V dropped 4 bases and J dropped 4 bases, with 12 bases sitting between them.

This clonotype came up many times. V usage is TRBV29-1 and J usage is TRBJ2-7; perhaps TRBD2 as D (7 bases). The CDR3 has 15 residues. Trimming shortened V by 0 bases and J by 3 bases, and 15 bases separated the two germline ends. Germline values: CDR1 SQVTM, CDR2 ANQGSEA. CDR3: CSVEEPGEGDYEQYF. The CDR3 bases are TGCAGCGTTGAAGAACCAGGGGAGGGAGACTACGAGCAGTACTTC.

This clonotype was counted only a few times. V usage is TRBV4-1 and J usage is TRBJ2-7, with TRBD1 as a possible D gene (6 bases). From germline, CDR1 is MGHRA and CDR2 YSYEKL. The CDR3 has 18 residues. The germline V and J ends were trimmed by 3 bases and 5 bases, with 26 bases remaining between them. The DNA for the CDR3 is TGCGCCAGCAGCCATACCAAAAGCCAGGGGAACGCGTTGGACGAGCAGTACTTC. This encodes CASSHTKSQGNALDEQYF.

This rearrangement joins TRBV19 to TRBJ2-5; D gene unclear. V lost 4 bases to trimming and J lost 4 bases, with 13 bases between them. Germline CDR1 and CDR2: LNHDA and SQIVND (reference sequence). The CDR3 has 14 amino acids. In DNA, the CDR3 is TGTGCCAGTAGTAGGGTAGGTCCCGGAGAGACCCAGTACTTC. Translation gives CASSRVGPGETQYF.

The rearrangement links TRBV20-1 to TRBJ1-5; the D gene is possibly TRBD1 (6 bases). Germline V gene lookup returns CDR1 DFQATT and CDR2 SNEGSKA (reference sequence). There are 14 residues in the CDR3. Trimming pared 6 bases from V and 0 bases from J, leaving 12 bases between. This CDR3 reads CSAPRGDSNQPQHF. CDR3 coding DNA: TGCAGTGCCCCTAGGGGGGATAGCAATCAGCCCCAGCATTTT.